This T cell receptor beta chain stems from a study of blood T cell repertoires in COVID-19. Study at large: T cells, B-cell-depleted T cells, or PBMCs provided the cDNA or gDNA that served as material.

V gave up 4 bases and J gave up 8 bases, with 14 bases separating them. The CDR3 spans 14 residues. Germline V gene lookup returns CDR1 LGHDT and CDR2 YNNKEL (reference sequence). Assay: immunoSEQ multiplex PCR; the TCRdb copy retains only in-frame clones and omits some. The sample has about 140,000 clones; about 90% are singletons. The V and J genes are TRBV3-1 (or the pseudogene TRBV3-2) and TRBJ1-4, with a possible D match to TRBD1 (6 bases). The clonotype comes from a woman aged 80 or over with acute or convalescent COVID-19. Sequenced: peripheral blood. The CDR3 reads CASSLGGTEEKLFF. CDR3 DNA: TGTGCCAGCAGCCTAGGGGGAACGGAAGAAAAACTGTTTTTT.